The next 27 T cell receptor beta chains were all read from a single sample in a study of Graves' ophthalmopathy and Graves' hyperthyroidism. RNA transcripts yielded amplified TCR beta CDR3 regions. HTBI primers primed a first-round RT-PCR, and a second-round multiplex PCR followed. From the multiplex PCR reads, TCRdb called clonotypes with MiXCR, one entry per CDR3 protein. The sample contains a few hundred thousand distinct CDR3 sequences, 17% of which appear only once. The material sequenced was peripheral blood. The receptors were sampled from an adult woman with stable Graves' hyperthyroidism.

This clonotype was seen at least ten times. This chain uses TRBV11-2 with TRBJ2-7, with 8 nucleotides matching TRBD1. V shed 1 base and J 6 bases; nucleotides not matched to a gene: 14. The CDR3 loop spans 17 amino acids. Germline CDR1 reads SGHAT; CDR2 reads FQNNGV. The CDR3 DNA reads TGTGCCAGCAGCTTAGTGGTGACAGGGGCCCTGCGGAGCGAGCAGTACTTC. Residues: CASSLVVTGALRSEQYF.

With regard to this clonotype: An end of the junction differs from the germline gene, which may be a read error. J is TRBJ1-1 and V is TRBV6-5; unclear D gene. The CDR3 sequence is 15 residues long. The V gene's germline CDR1 is MNHEY and CDR2 SVGAGI. This CDR3 reads CASSYSGIMNTDAFF. CDR3 coding DNA: TGTGCCAGCAGTTACTCGGGAATCATGAACACTGATGCTTTCTTT.

Ten or more counts support this clonotype. This sequence may be a read error, since a much larger clone differs from it by one base. This chain joins TRBV6-1 and TRBJ2-5; D not certain. The CDR3 runs to 13 residues. Germline V lookup: CDR1 MNHNS, CDR2 SASEGT. CDR3 nucleotides: TGTGCCAGCAGATTCAATGGGCGAGAGACCAAGTACTTC. Its translation: CASRFNGRETKYF.

This clonotype was seen at least ten times. V is TRBV27 and J is TRBJ1-1, with 7 bases aligning to TRBD1. There are 15 residues in the CDR3. Germline CDR1 and CDR2: MNHEY and SMNVEV (reference sequence). The ends lost 2 bases at V and 3 bases at J; junction bases unmatched: 6. This chain's CDR3 is CASSLRDSRYTEAFF. CDR3 DNA: TGTGCCAGCAGTTTAAGGGACAGCCGGTACACTGAAGCTTTCTTT.

This clonotype was counted at least ten times. J is TRBJ1-1 and V is TRBV10-3, with D possibly TRBD1 on 6 matching bases. Germline-derived CDR1 and CDR2 are ENHRY and SYGVKD. V gave up 11 bases and J gave up 1 base, with 17 bases separating them. The CDR3 consists of 14 residues. The CDR3 here is CASADSNANTEAFF. Here the CDR3 DNA reads TGTGCCTCCGCGGACAGCAATGCGAACACTGAAGCTTTCTTT.

This clonotype was seen once. The chain links TRBV2 to TRBJ2-7; D remains unclear. The length of the CDR3 is 14 residues. Germline CDR1 is SNHLY and CDR2 is FYNNEI. V lost 2 bases and J 5 bases, leaving 13 bases between the germline ends. The CDR3 region is CASSELGSNNEQYF. The DNA of the CDR3 is TGTGCCAGCAGTGAACTCGGCAGTAATAACGAGCAGTACTTC.

This clonotype was observed at least ten times. The chain combines TRBV6-5 with TRBJ1-2; D might be TRBD1 (5 bases). The ends were cut back, 2 bases at V and 4 bases at J, with 14 bases in the middle. The CDR3 has 15 amino acids. Germline V gene lookup returns CDR1 MNHEY and CDR2 SVGAGI. CDR3: CASSYNPTGPYGYTF. As DNA, the CDR3 is TGTGCCAGCAGTTACAATCCCACAGGCCCCTATGGCTACACCTTC.

In this sample, this clonotype turned up many times. The chain uses TRBV11-1 and TRBJ1-1; D might be TRBD1 (6 bases). V was trimmed by 7 bases and J by 3 bases, leaving 24 bases between them. The CDR3 length is 17 residues. Looked up from germline, CDR1 is SGHAT and CDR2 is FQDESV (reference sequence). The CDR3, as DNA: TGTGCCAGCATCAAGGGCAGGGGCTACGAGGGGGACACTGAAGCTTTCTTT. Protein sequence: CASIKGRGYEGDTEAFF.

This clonotype was detected ten times or more. This sequence joins TRBV6-1 and TRBJ2-7; 8 bases align to TRBD1. This CDR3 region has 14 residues. Germline loops: CDR1 MNHNS, CDR2 SASEGT. J was trimmed by 3 bases and V by 6 bases; bases with no gene match: 7. Written as DNA, the CDR3 is TGTGCCAGCAGAACGACAGGGGTCGTCTACGAGCAGTACTTC. Protein sequence: CASRTTGVVYEQYF.

This clonotype was picked up many times. The CDR3 DNA sequence: TGTGCCAGCAGTTTAATGGGCACCCGAAGGGAGCAGTACTTC. It yields the protein CASSLMGTRREQYF. V is TRBV27 and J is TRBJ2-7; D gene uncertain. The CDR3 totals 14 residues. Trimming pared 2 bases from V and 7 bases from J, leaving 15 bases between. Germline-derived CDR1 and CDR2 are MNHEY and SMNVEV (reference sequence).

This clonotype was seen repeatedly, ten times or more. The V and J genes are TRBV27 and TRBJ2-7, with D perhaps assigned TRBD1 or TRBD2 (5 bases each). V was clipped by 0 bases and J by 3 bases, with 18 bases between them. The germline V gene has CDR1 MNHEY and CDR2 SMNVEV (reference sequence). The CDR3 is 17 amino acids. The CDR3 here is CASSLSGEPSYFYEQYF. The DNA for the CDR3 is TGTGCCAGCAGTTTATCGGGGGAGCCCTCCTACTTCTACGAGCAGTACTTC.

This clonotype turned up a few times. V usage is TRBV28 and J usage is TRBJ2-7; D is uncertain. Per the germline V gene, CDR1 is MDHEN and CDR2 is SYDVKM. The length of the CDR3 is 14 residues. Trimming left V 5 bases short and J 3 bases short, with 14 bases between. The CDR3 loop is CASSPPGDIYEQYF. For the CDR3, the DNA is TGTGCCAGCAGTCCCCCGGGCGACATCTACGAGCAGTACTTC. Complete variable domain (other parts from reference TRBV28 and TRBJ2-7): DVKVTQSSRYLVKRTGEKVFLECVQDMDHENMFWYRQDPGLGLRLIYFSYDVKMKEKGDIPEGYSVSREKKERFSLILESASTNQTSMYLCASSPPGDIYEQYFGPGTRLTVT.

There are many counts of this clonotype. The chain uses TRBV19 and TRBJ2-3; D possibly uses TRBD1 or TRBD2 (5 bases each). The CDR3 consists of 16 residues. Germline V lookup: CDR1 LNHDA, CDR2 SQIVND (reference sequence). Trimming took off 4 bases at V and 0 bases at J, with 14 bases between the two ends. This CDR3 reads CASSTGTPFSTDTQYF. The CDR3 nucleotides read TGTGCCAGTAGTACGGGGACCCCCTTTAGCACAGATACGCAGTATTTT.

This clonotype was counted at least ten times. The V call is TRBV7-2, the J call TRBJ2-7; TRBD1 is a possible D gene (5 bases). Deletions cut 4 bases from V and 5 bases from J, with 12 bases between. The CDR3 is made up of 13 amino acids. The germline CDR1 and CDR2 sequences are SGHTA and FQGNSA. This chain's CDR3 is CASSSMTVHEQYF. The CDR3 DNA is TGTGCCAGCAGCTCCATGACAGTCCACGAGCAGTACTTC.

This clonotype came up many times. The CDR3, as DNA: TGTGCCAGCAGTTACGGCGGGAGAATCGCCGGGGAGCTGTTTTTT. This encodes CASSYGGRIAGELFF. The V call is TRBV6-5, the J call TRBJ2-2, with 7 bases lining up with TRBD2. V dropped 2 bases and J dropped 6; count of bases not matched to a gene: 6. Looked up from germline, CDR1 is MNHEY and CDR2 is SVGAGI. This CDR3 has 15 residues.

This clonotype was counted at least ten times. The chain employs TRBV11-2 and TRBJ2-5; the D is unclear. Germline CDR1 reads SGHAT; CDR2 reads FQNNGV. The CDR3 is 14 residues long. The V end was cut by 2 bases, the J end by 2 bases, with 9 bases between. The CDR3 sequence: CASSLMAEQETQYF. CDR3 nucleotide sequence: TGTGCCAGCAGCTTAATGGCAGAACAAGAGACCCAGTACTTC.

This clonotype has at least ten counts. This chain uses TRBV6-1 with TRBJ2-7; no clear D gene. V lost 6 bases to trimming and J lost 2 bases, with 5 bases between them. This CDR3 is 11 amino acids long. Germline-derived CDR1 and CDR2 are MNHNS and SASEGT. The CDR3 DNA sequence: TGTGCCAGCAGCGGAGCCTACGAGCAGTACTTC. It is translated as CASSGAYEQYF.

On this clonotype: Mismatch with germline at one junction end may stem from a read error. V usage is TRBV10-3 and J usage is TRBJ1-1; a possible D gene is TRBD1 (5 bases). Germline-derived CDR1 and CDR2 are ENHRY and SYGVKD. The CDR3 is 15 amino acids. Here the CDR3 reads CAISESGRENTGAFF. The DNA of the CDR3 is TGTGCCATCAGTGAGTCGGGCAGGGAGAACACTGGAGCTTTCTTT.

This clonotype was seen repeatedly, ten times or more. The chain is built from TRBV7-2 and TRBJ1-2; 8 bases map to TRBD1. CDR1 SGHTA and CDR2 FQGNSA come from the germline V gene. The CDR3 has 14 amino acids. V trimming: 3 bases; J trimming: 6 bases; junction bases outside the gene matches: 6. The DNA for the CDR3 is TGTGCCAGCAGCTTCCGACAGGGGCGGGATGGCTACACCTTC. It specifies CASSFRQGRDGYTF.

This clonotype was seen ten or more times. CDR3 amino acids: CASSLRDSYSPLHF. The CDR3 nucleotides read TGTGCCAGCAGCTTACGGGACTCCTATTCACCCCTCCACTTT. The V and J genes are TRBV14 and TRBJ1-6; TRBD1 is a possible D gene (5 bases). V lost 5 bases and J lost 8, with 13 bases in between. The germline V gene has CDR1 SGHDN and CDR2 FVKESK. The CDR3 contains 14 residues.

The sample holds many counts of this clonotype. This chain uses TRBV12-3 or TRBV12-4 with TRBJ1-2; maybe TRBD1 (5 bases). The CDR3 sequence is 12 residues long. V lost 7 bases and J lost 3, with 9 bases in between. The CDR3 DNA reads TGTGCCAGCACCCCAGGGCACTATGGCTACACCTTC. Translation gives CASTPGHYGYTF.

This clonotype was seen repeatedly, ten times or more. V and J are TRBV6-2 or TRBV6-3 and TRBJ1-5; no firm D call. Germline V gene data show CDR1 as MNHEY and CDR2 as SVGEGT. V lost 1 base to trimming and J lost 10 bases, with 11 bases between them. This CDR3 region has 13 residues. The CDR3 coding sequence is TGTGCCAGCAGTTACTTCGACCGTGAACCCCAGCATTTT. Its translation is CASSYFDREPQHF.

This clonotype was counted many times. The V call is TRBV28, the J call TRBJ1-1; TRBD1 aligns across 7 bases. The CDR3 totals 16 residues. Germline CDR1 is MDHEN and CDR2 is SYDVKM. V was pared by 4 bases and J by 2 bases, with 10 bases of the junction left unmatched. CDR3 in DNA: TGTGCCAGCAGTTGGAACCGGGACAGCTTAAACACTGAAGCTTTCTTT. Protein: CASSWNRDSLNTEAFF.

This clonotype has a count of ten or more. The chain links TRBV5-6 to TRBJ2-5, with D possibly TRBD2 on 6 matching bases. CDR1 and CDR2 (germline): SGHDT, YYEEEE. The CDR3 loop spans 14 amino acids. Trimming took 0 bases from V and 5 from J, leaving 11 bases between them. The CDR3 spells CASSLDGRSETQYF. As DNA, the CDR3 is TGTGCCAGCAGCTTGGATGGGAGGAGTGAGACCCAGTACTTC.

This clonotype was recorded only once. This chain connects TRBV7-9 to TRBJ2-5; 7 bases agree with TRBD1. The J segment lost 1 base and the V segment lost 8 bases, leaving 10 bases of the junction unmatched. CDR1 SEHNR and CDR2 FQNEAQ come from the germline V gene (reference sequence). The CDR3 is 15 residues long. DNA of the CDR3: TGTGCCAGCCGAAAGGACAGGACTTTCCAAGAGACCCAGTACTTC. Amino acid sequence: CASRKDRTFQETQYF.

This clonotype occurred many times. A single base separates this from a much larger clone, so it may be a read error. This CDR3 fails to terminate in the conserved phenylalanine or tryptophan, so it likely reflects a read error. This rearrangement joins TRBV12-3 or TRBV12-4 to TRBJ1-1; 8 nucleotides match TRBD1. This CDR3 region has 13 residues. J was trimmed by 5 bases and V by 5 bases; bases with no gene match: 4. CDR3 sequence (DNA): TGTGCCAGCAGTCCAGGGGGCAATACTGAAGCTTTCCTT. It specifies CASSPGGNTEAFL.

V and J are TRBV6-2 or TRBV6-3 and TRBJ2-2, with 14 bases aligning to TRBD2. The CDR3 runs 18 residues. The J segment lost 2 bases and the V segment lost 5 bases, leaving 7 bases of the junction unmatched. Germline values: CDR1 MNHEY, CDR2 SVGEGT. CDR3 in amino acids: CASSHRLAGGTNTGELFF. The CDR3 nucleotides read TGTGCCAGCAGTCATCGACTAGCGGGGGGGACTAACACCGGGGAGCTGTTTTTT.